The rows below give T cell receptor beta chains drawn from one sample of a study of T cell changes during pregnancy in multiple sclerosis. The table came from immunoSEQ multiplex PCR; TCRdb's copy has only in-frame clones and leaves some out. This sample yields some 80,000 clones, of which around 90% are seen a single time; around 1.4% belongs to the top ten. The sequencing used peripheral blood, collected before pregnancy. These receptors all stem from a female donor with multiple sclerosis, enrolled in a pregnancy study. Both conserved end residues are part of each CDR3. A D gene is named only where the DNA matches it firmly. Where a row states a size, it is once, few, many or the class of an expanded clone; other rows omit it.

cdr3_aa cdr3_nt d_call clone_size cdr3_length j_call v_call
CASSVANRVGEQYF TGTGCCAGCAGCGTAGCGAACAGGGTAGGCGAGCAGTACTTC NA NA 14 TRBJ2-7 TRBV9
CASSVLTGLANTGELFF TGTGCCAGCAGTGTATTGACAGGTCTGGCGAACACCGGGGAGCTGTTTTTT NA NA 17 TRBJ2-2 TRBV6-1
CAFPGTTGELFF TGTGCCTTTCCGGGGACAACCGGGGAGCTGTTTTTT NA NA 12 TRBJ2-2 TRBV30
CASSLEREGSPLHF TGTGCCAGCAGCTTGGAAAGGGAGGGTTCACCCCTCCACTTT NA few 14 TRBJ1-6 TRBV5-4
CASLGPDRAVDEQYF TGTGCCAGTTTGGGCCCGGACAGGGCAGTCGACGAGCAGTACTTC TRBD1 NA 15 TRBJ2-7 TRBV2
CASSPFGGGYGDTQYF TGTGCCAGCAGCCCCTTTGGCGGGGGGTATGGAGATACGCAGTATTTT TRBD2 NA 16 TRBJ2-3 TRBV7-9
CASSPGTGAYGYTF TGTGCCAGCAGCCCCGGGACAGGGGCATATGGCTACACCTTC TRBD1 NA 14 TRBJ1-2 TRBV6-5
CASSAKPGTGDPFKGYTF TGTGCCAGCAGCGCGAAACCCGGGACAGGGGACCCCTTTAAGGGCTACACCTTC TRBD1 NA 18 TRBJ1-2 TRBV9
CASSTRDRGNTGELFF TGTGCCAGTAGTACACGGGACAGGGGGAACACCGGGGAGCTGTTTTTT TRBD1 once 16 TRBJ2-2 TRBV19
CASSLGGGTEAFF TGCGCCAGCAGCCTTGGGGGGGGCACTGAAGCTTTCTTT NA NA 13 TRBJ1-1 TRBV4-1
CSVEDRSGSQPKETQYF TGCAGCGTTGAAGATCGGTCGGGGAGCCAACCCAAAGAGACCCAGTACTTC NA NA 17 TRBJ2-5 TRBV29-1
CASSPGTSSYEQYF TGTGCCAGCAGCCCCGGGACATCTAGTTACGAGCAGTACTTC NA NA 14 TRBJ2-7 TRBV13
CASTEVLGQPEQYF TGCGCCAGCACCGAAGTACTGGGACAGCCCGAGCAGTACTTC TRBD1 once 14 TRBJ2-7 TRBV5-1
CAISTAGGRVNTEAFF TGTGCCATCAGTACCGCAGGGGGCAGGGTGAACACTGAAGCTTTCTTT TRBD1 NA 16 TRBJ1-1 TRBV10-3
CASSQVSVMNTEAFF TGTGCCAGCAGCCAAGTGTCCGTAATGAACACTGAAGCTTTCTTT NA few 15 TRBJ1-1 TRBV14
CASSLSSSGNTIYF TGTGCCAGCAGCTTATCGAGCTCTGGAAACACCATATATTTT NA once 14 TRBJ1-3 TRBV13
CASSQDDAGTYEQYF TGCGCCAGCAGCCAAGACGATGCAGGTACCTACGAGCAGTACTTC NA NA 15 TRBJ2-7 TRBV4-1
CASSLTGRNIQYF TGTGCCAGCAGTCTAACAGGGAGAAACATTCAGTACTTC NA few 13 TRBJ2-4 TRBV6-5
CASKVVAGGTNTGELFF TGCGCCAGCAAGGTCGTAGCGGGGGGGACGAACACCGGGGAGCTGTTTTTT TRBD2 NA 17 TRBJ2-2 TRBV5-1
CAIGANLNTEAFF TGTGCCATCGGGGCAAACCTGAACACTGAAGCTTTCTTT NA NA 13 TRBJ1-1 TRBV10-3
CASSPWTGGTEAFF TGTGCCAGCAGCCCATGGACAGGGGGGACTGAAGCTTTCTTT TRBD1 NA 14 TRBJ1-1 TRBV5-8
CASSIQGGKEKLFF TGTGCCAGTAGCATACAGGGAGGGAAGGAAAAACTGTTTTTT NA once 14 TRBJ1-4 TRBV19
CASSLARLPGTRPNEQFF TGTGCCAGCAGCTTAGCCCGCCTACCCGGGACTAGACCCAATGAGCAGTTCTTC TRBD2 NA 18 TRBJ2-1 TRBV7-9
CAWSVKGGRWVSQPQHF TGTGCCTGGAGTGTAAAGGGGGGGCGTTGGGTAAGTCAGCCCCAGCATTTT NA NA 17 TRBJ1-5 TRBV30
CASSLLSGGDLETQYF TGTGCCAGCAGCCTACTAAGCGGGGGGGACTTGGAGACCCAGTACTTC TRBD2 NA 16 TRBJ2-5 TRBV7-8
CASSLPGLAGGFTGELFF TGTGCCAGCAGCTTGCCTGGACTAGCGGGGGGTTTCACCGGGGAGCTGTTTTTT TRBD2 NA 18 TRBJ2-2 TRBV5-4
CASSILAGSYNEQFF TGTGCCAGCAGTATACTAGCGGGGAGCTACAATGAGCAGTTCTTC TRBD2 NA 15 TRBJ2-1 TRBV28
CASSLVGTGDEQYF TGTGCCAGCAGCTTAGTAGGGACAGGCGACGAGCAGTACTTC TRBD1 NA 14 TRBJ2-7 TRBV7-9
CASSPGTGGGYGYTF TGTGCCAGCTCACCTGGGACAGGGGGCGGCTATGGCTACACCTTC TRBD1 NA 15 TRBJ1-2 TRBV18